This T cell receptor beta chain was documented in a study of T cells in Graves' hyperthyroidism and ophthalmopathy. Points from the study as a whole: Stable hyperthyroidism and ophthalmopathy were separated using 13 V-J signatures.

This CDR3 has 15 residues. With 0 bases removed from V and 4 bases from J, the gap between germline ends came to 7 bases. CDR1 and CDR2 (germline): MNHEY, SMNVEV (reference sequence). The investigators amplified TCR beta CDR3 regions from RNA transcripts. TCR CDR3 underwent first-round RT-PCR with the HTBI primer set. TCRdb processed the multiplex PCR reads anew with MiXCR; each CDR3 protein has one entry. The sample yields about 690,000 distinct CDR3 sequences, 17% seen once. Concerning this clonotype itself: Its antigen is still unknown.

The genes are TRBV27 and TRBJ1-6, with D maybe TRBD1 (5 bases). Material: blood. This sequence was found in a man in his forties or fifties with Graves' hyperthyroidism. This CDR3 is CASSLSQGYNSPLHF. CDR3 coding DNA: TGTGCCAGCAGTTTATCCCAGGGATATAATTCACCCCTCCACTTT.